Listed below are T cell receptor beta chains from one sample, sequenced in a study of CD4 and CD8 cells across lung adenocarcinoma regions. TCRdb re-analysed the PCR reads in MiXCR, keeping a single row per CDR3 protein. The sample consists of 15,000 to 20,000 distinct CDR3 sequences, approximately 50% of them appearing once. The sequenced sample consisted of CD8+ T cells from the margin of a lung tumor. The source of these receptors is a male donor with lung adenocarcinoma. The CD4 and CD8 labels of this study may be unreliable. Both conserved end residues are part of each CDR3. A D gene is named only where the DNA matches it firmly. Some rows have no size entry. The others give once, few or many, or a class for an expanded clone.

d_gene	abundance	v_gene	j_gene	CDR3aa	CDR3nt
NA	NA	TRBV6-1	TRBJ1-6	CASRVAIQDWNSPLHF	TGTGCCAGCAGGGTCGCCATACAGGATTGGAATTCACCCCTCCACTTT
NA	many	TRBV11-2	TRBJ2-4	CASSQGRGIQYF	TGTGCCAGCAGCCAGGGACGAGGCATTCAGTACTTC
NA	NA	TRBV4-1	TRBJ2-2	CASSLREKGFDRSGELFF	TGCGCCAGCAGCCTAAGGGAGAAAGGGTTCGACCGGTCCGGGGAGCTGTTTTTT
TRBD1	NA	TRBV5-1	TRBJ2-1	CASSVPGQTYNEQFF	TGCGCCAGCAGCGTTCCGGGACAGACCTACAATGAGCAGTTCTTC
NA	many	TRBV10-2	TRBJ2-1	CASSHTSEQFF	TGCGCCAGCAGCCACACCAGCGAGCAGTTCTTC
NA	few	TRBV6-1	TRBJ2-7	CASSRAALFEQYF	TGTGCCAGCAGTCGTGCGGCCTTGTTCGAGCAGTACTTC
NA	few	TRBV3-1	TRBJ2-7	CASSQFSRTNYEQYF	TGTGCCAGCAGCCAATTCTCCCGAACCAATTACGAGCAGTACTTC
NA	NA	TRBV10-2	TRBJ2-7	CARSRGATYEQYF	TGCGCCAGGAGCAGGGGGGCAACCTACGAGCAGTACTTC
NA	NA	TRBV6-1	TRBJ2-3	CARSPGLGAENTQYF	TGTGCCCGCAGCCCGGGGCTAGGAGCCGAAAACACGCAGTACTTT
NA	NA	TRBV7-2	TRBJ2-1	CASSQVGKSEQFF	TGTGCCAGCAGCCAGGTGGGGAAAAGTGAGCAGTTCTTC
NA	many	TRBV6-1	TRBJ1-2	CASSRYRTARGGYTF	TGTGCCAGCAGTCGTTACCGGACAGCCAGGGGTGGCTACACCTTC
TRBD2	NA	TRBV7-3	TRBJ2-1	CASSQTSGSVEQFF	TGTGCCAGCAGCCAGACTAGCGGGAGTGTTGAGCAGTTCTTC
NA	NA	TRBV12-3/TRBV12-4	TRBJ2-1	CASTFRTRGISSYNEQFF	TGTGCCAGCACCTTCCGGACCCGAGGGATTAGCTCCTACAATGAGCAGTTCTTC
TRBD2	many	TRBV27	TRBJ2-3	CASSLWGLAGNFPDTQYF	TGTGCCAGCAGTTTATGGGGACTAGCGGGAAATTTTCCAGATACGCAGTATTTT
NA	NA	TRBV6-5	TRBJ2-2	CASSYSGHYTGELFF	TGTGCCAGCAGTTACTCGGGACATTACACCGGGGAGCTGTTTTTT
TRBD1	NA	TRBV12-3/TRBV12-4	TRBJ2-5	CASSLRPGQGMGPQYF	TGTGCCAGCAGTCTTCGACCGGGACAGGGTATGGGGCCCCAGTACTTC
NA	once	TRBV4-2	TRBJ2-4	CASSQDMTGPKNIQYF	TGTGCCAGCAGCCAAGATATGACAGGTCCCAAAAACATTCAGTACTTC
TRBD2	NA	TRBV10-2	TRBJ2-5	CASSRGAGGVETQYF	TGCGCCAGCAGCCGAGGTGCGGGAGGAGTAGAGACCCAGTACTTC
NA	NA	TRBV10-3	TRBJ2-4	CRGSGPGAKDMQYF	TGCCGCGGCTCGGGGCCGGGAGCCAAAGATATGCAGTATTTC
TRBD2	many	TRBV27	TRBJ2-5	CASSPSRLAGGLETQYF	TGTGCCAGCAGTCCCTCGCGACTAGCGGGAGGATTAGAGACCCAGTACTTC
NA	NA	TRBV27	TRBJ2-7	CASSLSDGYEQYF	TGTGCCAGCAGTTTATCGGACGGCTACGAGCAGTACTTC
NA	NA	TRBV7-8	TRBJ1-6	CASSLGGPKESPLHF	TGTGCCAGCAGCTTAGGAGGGCCTAAGGAATCACCCCTCCACTTT
TRBD1	NA	TRBV6-1	TRBJ2-7	CASSDRTGSGEQYF	TGTGCCAGCAGCGATAGGACAGGGAGTGGCGAGCAGTACTTC